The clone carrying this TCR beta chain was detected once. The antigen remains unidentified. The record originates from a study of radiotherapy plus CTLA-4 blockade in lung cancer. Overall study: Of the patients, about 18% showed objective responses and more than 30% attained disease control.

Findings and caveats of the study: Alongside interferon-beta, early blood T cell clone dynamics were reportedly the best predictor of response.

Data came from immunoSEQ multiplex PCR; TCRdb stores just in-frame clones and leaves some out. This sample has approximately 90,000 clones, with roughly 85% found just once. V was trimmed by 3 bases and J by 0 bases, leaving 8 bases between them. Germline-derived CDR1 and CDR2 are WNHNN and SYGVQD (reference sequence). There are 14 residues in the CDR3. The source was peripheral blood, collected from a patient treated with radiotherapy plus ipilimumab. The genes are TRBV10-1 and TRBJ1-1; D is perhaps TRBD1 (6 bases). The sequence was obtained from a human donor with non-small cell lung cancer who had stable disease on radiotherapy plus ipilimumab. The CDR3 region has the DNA TGCGCCAGCAGTGATGGGGGCATGAACACTGAAGCTTTCTTT. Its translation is CASSDGGMNTEAFF.